This TCR beta chain was recorded in a study of cytomegalovirus exposure and HLA in healthy donors. The PCR made use of 60 Vbeta and 13 Jbeta primers. This table comes from immunoSEQ multiplex PCR, and its TCRdb copy is limited to in-frame clones, with some not included. Of approximately 150,000 clones detected, roughly 66% appear once; the ten largest clones hold 6.5%. About this clone itself: Its cognate antigen is unknown.

CDR1 and CDR2 (germline): MDHEN, SYDVKM. The CDR3 runs to 12 residues. Study results and caveats: In a later analysis, TCR beta V- and J-gene trimming showed a link to a missense DCLRE1C variant.

This receptor was taken from an older woman in good health and CMV-seronegative. The chain couples TRBV28 to TRBJ2-1; 8 nucleotides align to TRBD1. The sample taken for sequencing was PBMCs. The CDR3 DNA reads as TGTGGCACCCAGGGGGCGCCGTATGAGCAGTTCTTC. Protein sequence: CGTQGAPYEQFF.